This T cell receptor (beta chain) was documented in a study of T cells in Graves' hyperthyroidism and ophthalmopathy. The table lists this clonotype with a few counts. As yet, its antigen is unknown. Germline CDR1 and CDR2: MGHRA and YSYEKL. The CDR3 contains 18 residues. Trimming shortened V by 0 bases and J by 1 base, and 17 bases separated the two germline ends. Study observations and caveats: Most thyroid clonotypes that were expanded above 0.001 also turned up in blood.

Researchers barred patients who had uncontrolled infection, other autoimmune disease, pregnancy or lactation. Used for diagnoses were clinical symptoms, serum thyroxine and TRAb, thyroid ultrasound and orbital computed tomography. RNA transcripts provided the source from which TCR beta CDR3 regions were amplified. During a first-round RT-PCR of the TCR CDR3, the HTBI primer set was used. TCRdb re-called the multiplex PCR reads through MiXCR, storing one row per CDR3 protein. This sample has around 400,000 distinct CDR3 sequences, with roughly 14% found just once. The sequenced sample consisted of blood. V is TRBV4-1 and J is TRBJ2-3; a possible D gene is TRBD1 (5 bases). This clonotype originated in a woman aged 18-29 years with Graves' hyperthyroidism that later progressed to Graves' ophthalmopathy. The CDR3 DNA is TGCGCCAGCAGCCAAGATCTGGTGGGCACCAGGGGCACAGATACGCAGTATTTT. It yields the protein CASSQDLVGTRGTDTQYF.